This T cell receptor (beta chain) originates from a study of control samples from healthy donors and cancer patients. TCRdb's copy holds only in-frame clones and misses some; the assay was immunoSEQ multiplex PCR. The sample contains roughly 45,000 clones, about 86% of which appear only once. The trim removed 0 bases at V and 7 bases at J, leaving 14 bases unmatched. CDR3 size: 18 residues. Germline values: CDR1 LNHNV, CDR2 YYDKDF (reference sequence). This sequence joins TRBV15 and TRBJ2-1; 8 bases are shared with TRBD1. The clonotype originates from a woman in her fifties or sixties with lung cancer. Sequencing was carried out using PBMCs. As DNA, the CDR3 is TGTGCCACCAGCAGAGATCTGTTAGGGCAGGGGGCGAATAATGAGCAGTTCTTC. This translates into CATSRDLLGQGANNEQFF.